This note documents a single T cell receptor beta chain sequence. There is no known antigen for this receptor. No per-base quality is available; no much larger clone lies one base away. The data were obtained in a study of long-term antiretroviral therapy in people with HIV (dated by TCRdb to between 2021 and 2024). Some background on the complete study: The earliest samples were collected about a decade before the 2015 WHO recommendation for immediate ART, when ART was typically delayed until CD4 counts fell. Whether ART initiation and durable HIV suppression were associated with changes in peripheral blood TRB repertoire composition and diversity was tested in a retrospective serial study. From 30 adults with confirmed HIV infection, the cohort provided 192 cryopreserved PBMC samples, gathered serially across a mean of around six years (range 1-12). Among the 30 to 35 participants with HIV, over nine were female. Test extractions of a monoclonal T-cell line alongside a few dozen polyclonal samples showed no cross-contamination during QIAcube processing.

To be included, a participant needed at least one PBMC sample from before ART initiation plus at least two post-ART samples. Treatment was received in the United States of America by all participants with HIV. Cryopreserved samples of about 0.95-10 million PBMC were thawed and washed before DNA extraction. At the time of the earliest PBMC sample, participants with HIV were aged between roughly 23 and 60 years. Per participant, PBMC samples came from 1-4 timepoints prior to ART initiation and 2-8 timepoints following ART initiation, for a median of 7 samples. For every participant, serial HIV viral load, CD4+ T-cell count, ART history and demographic data were obtained. Genomic DNA was extracted from unsorted PBMC with a Qiagen kit on a QIAcube, with processing performed in batches of 12 samples. What the authors observed across the whole study: Owing to limited PBMC availability, only the TCR beta chain was sequenced, without alpha chain pairing. Unsorted PBMC were profiled instead of sorted CD4+ and CD8+ T cells because pre-ART samples had limited cell numbers. Inferences about post-ART repertoire changes are limited because no data were available on ART adherence, viral resistance or therapy changes. Starting ART was linked to a significant rise in TRB diversity, yet even with long-term ART the diversity remained significantly lower than in transplant donor controls. The samples span the years 2004 to 2017, and the ART regimens used at that time may not be as effective as current regimens. Expanded TRB clones identified before ART initiation dominated the repertoire across all time points, though the dominance fluctuated and decreased in many PLHIV after ART. Compared with controls, HIV repertoires had narrower CDR3 length ranges, and the network structure pointed to an antigen-experienced repertoire that shifted only slightly toward naive after ART.

The immunoSEQ hsTCRB v3.0 assay was used at survey level resolution to sequence the TRB variable region. A depth of about 40,000-50,000 T-cell genomes per sample was targeted for TRB sequencing. TRB libraries were pooled and sequenced on an Illumina MiSeq using a v3 150-cycle kit. The original methods were these. Repertoire analysis was performed in R inside a reproducible Nextflow workflow that covered QC, data transformation and analysis. LymphoSeq2, an R package for exploring AIRR-Seq data, was used to implement custom analyses. Several samples that yielded fewer than 5000 total TRB sequences were excluded, so that more than 150 HIV repertoires were analyzed. Among the 190 or so HIV repertoires that were kept, 59 were collected before ART initiation and roughly 130 were collected after ART initiation. Repertoires were downsampled to 5000 TRB nucleotide sequences, and summary statistics were averaged over 100 downsampling iterations. The analysis kept only TRB sequences whose CDR3 regions were at least seven amino acids long. Diversity was measured with a Shannon entropy-derived clonality score and the Gini coefficient. In repertoire networks, the top 5000 CDR3 amino acid sequences were linked whenever an edit distance of one separated two sequences. For TRB CDR3 amino acid sequences, GLIPH2 was used to predict antigen specificity groups and MHC restriction. To flag known CMV, EBV, HIV or tissue antigen associations, CDR3 amino acid sequences were matched against VDJdb and McPAS-TCR. Pre-ART, post-ART and control groups were compared with Wilcoxon signed-rank tests and Holm-Bonferroni correction. TCRdb mirrors the immuneACCESS table, restricted to in-frame sequences. Some clones are absent from its copies; in checked studies, under half trace to an unresolved V gene, and the reason for the others is unknown. The D gene and trimming were derived from the DNA, and the V and J assignments and clone size from that table. Within this sample are some 20,000 clones, with roughly 89% of them counted one time only. Of the sample, 4.1% falls within the top ten clones.

V and J are trimmed by 2 bases and 6 bases, and the gene matches miss 7 bases of the junction. The CDR3 has 16 amino acids, counting the end cysteine and phenylalanine. Just the 48-base CDR3 DNA is kept, in frame starting at base 1. The germline V gene sets CDR1 to SGDLS and CDR2 to YYNGEE. The sequence links TRBV9 to TRBJ2-4, with TRBD1 matching 11 junction bases. This TCR was sampled from a man between 18 and 35 years old with HIV. This sample comprised unsorted PBMCs, obtained 2.1 years after starting antiretroviral therapy. The nucleotides read TGTGCCAGCAGCGTCAGCCGGGACAGGGGGGGAAACATTCAGTACTTC. This encodes CASSVSRDRGGNIQYF.